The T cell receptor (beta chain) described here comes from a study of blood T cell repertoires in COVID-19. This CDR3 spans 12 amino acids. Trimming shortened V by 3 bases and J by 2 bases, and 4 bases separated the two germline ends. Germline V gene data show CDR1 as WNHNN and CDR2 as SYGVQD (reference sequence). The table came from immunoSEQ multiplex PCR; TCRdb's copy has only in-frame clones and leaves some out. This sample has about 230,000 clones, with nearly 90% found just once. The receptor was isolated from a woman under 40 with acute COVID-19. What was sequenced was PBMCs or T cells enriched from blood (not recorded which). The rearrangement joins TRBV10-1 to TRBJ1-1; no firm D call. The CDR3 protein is CASSDRNTEAFF. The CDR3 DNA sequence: TGCGCCAGCAGTGATCGTAACACTGAAGCTTTCTTT.